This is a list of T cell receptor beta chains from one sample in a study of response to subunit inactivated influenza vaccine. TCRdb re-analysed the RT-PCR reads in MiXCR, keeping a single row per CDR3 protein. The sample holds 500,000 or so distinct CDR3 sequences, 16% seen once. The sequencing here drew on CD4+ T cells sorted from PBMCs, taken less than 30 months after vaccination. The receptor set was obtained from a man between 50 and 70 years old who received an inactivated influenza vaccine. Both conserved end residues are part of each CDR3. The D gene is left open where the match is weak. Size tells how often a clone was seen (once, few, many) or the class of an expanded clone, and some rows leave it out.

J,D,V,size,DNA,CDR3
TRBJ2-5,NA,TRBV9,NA,TGTGCCAGCGGTGCGGGTAGTCCGGAGACCCAGTACTTC,CASGAGSPETQYF
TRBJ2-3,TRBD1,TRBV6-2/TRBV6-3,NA,TGTGCCAGCAGTTCACCCCTCTCCGGGACAGGGGAAACAGATACGCAGTATTTT,CASSSPLSGTGETDTQYF
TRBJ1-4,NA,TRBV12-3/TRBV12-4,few,TGTGCCAGCAGTTCCCTACTCGGAAAACTGTTTTTT,CASSSLLGKLFF
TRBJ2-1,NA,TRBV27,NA,TGTGCCAGCAGCGCTACCCGGTTGAATGAGCAGTTCTTC,CASSATRLNEQFF
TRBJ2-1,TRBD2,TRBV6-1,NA,TGTGCCAGCAGGAGAGCTAGCGGGGGGAACAATGAGCAGTTCTTC,CASRRASGGNNEQFF
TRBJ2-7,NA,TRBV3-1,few,TGTGCCAGCAGCCAGGCGGTAGCCTCCTACGAGCAGTACTTC,CASSQAVASYEQYF
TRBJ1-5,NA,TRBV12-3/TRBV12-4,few,TGTGCCAGCAGTTCGGGACAACCGACAAGTCCCCAGCATTTT,CASSSGQPTSPQHF
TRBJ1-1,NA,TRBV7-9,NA,TGTGCCAGCATCCCGGAGTTATTTTTTATGAACACTGAAGCTTTCTTT,CASIPELFFMNTEAFF
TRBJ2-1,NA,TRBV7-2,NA,TGTGCCAGCAGTTTTGATCGGTCCTACAATGAGCAGTTCTTC,CASSFDRSYNEQFF
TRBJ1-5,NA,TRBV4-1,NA,TGCGCCAGCAGCGCCCACAGTGATAGCAATCAGCCCCAGCATTTT,CASSAHSDSNQPQHF
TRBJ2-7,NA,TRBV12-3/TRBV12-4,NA,TGTGCCAGCAGTTTAGATGTCAGCAGCTCCTACGAGCAGTACTTC,CASSLDVSSSYEQYF
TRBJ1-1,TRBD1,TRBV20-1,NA,TGCAGTGCTAGAAGCCTACAGGGGGGTAACACTGAAGCTTTCTTT,CSARSLQGGNTEAFF
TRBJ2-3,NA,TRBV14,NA,TGTGCCAGCAGCCAAGCTCTGATCGCAGATACGCAGTATTTT,CASSQALIADTQYF
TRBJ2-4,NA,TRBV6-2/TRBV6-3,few,TGTGCCAGCAGTTCCCGGGAACTCAAAAACATTCAGTACTTC,CASSSRELKNIQYF
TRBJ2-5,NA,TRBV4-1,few,TGCGCCAGCAGCCAAGTTCCAGGAAAAGAGACCCAGTACTTC,CASSQVPGKETQYF
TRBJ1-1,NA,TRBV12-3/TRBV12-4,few,TGTGCCAGCAGTAACAGGGTGGGAACTGAAGCTTTCTTT,CASSNRVGTEAFF
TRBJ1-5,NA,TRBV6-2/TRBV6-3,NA,TGTGCCAGCAGTTACGACAGTAGTCAGCCCCAGCATTTT,CASSYDSSQPQHF
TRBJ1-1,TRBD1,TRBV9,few,TGTGCCAGCAGCGTAGCGACAGGGGGCCGGGCTGAAGCTTTCTTT,CASSVATGGRAEAFF
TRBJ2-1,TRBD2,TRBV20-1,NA,TGCAGTGCTAGAGTCGGGCTAGCGGGGTTCATGTCTATCAATGAGCAGTTCTTC,CSARVGLAGFMSINEQFF
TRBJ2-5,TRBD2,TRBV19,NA,TGTGCCAGTAGTATGATCAGCGGGGTAGAGACCCAGTACTTC,CASSMISGVETQYF
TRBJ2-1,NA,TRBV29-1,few,TGCAGCGTTGACCGGGGGAGAACCCACAATGAGCAGTTCTTC,CSVDRGRTHNEQFF
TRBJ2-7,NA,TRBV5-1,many,TGCGCCAGCAGCGCCTCCACGGGAGCCCCCTACGAGCAGTACTTC,CASSASTGAPYEQYF
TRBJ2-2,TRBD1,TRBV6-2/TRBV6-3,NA,TGTGCCAGCAGTCCCCGAACAGGGGTTCCCGGGGAGCTGTTTTTT,CASSPRTGVPGELFF
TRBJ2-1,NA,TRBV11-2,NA,TGTGCCAGCAGCCCAGCACAGGGATCGAACTACAATGAGCAGTTCTTC,CASSPAQGSNYNEQFF
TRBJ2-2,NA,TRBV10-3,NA,TGTGCCATCAGTCCCGATCGGGAGACCGGGGAGCTGTTTTTT,CAISPDRETGELFF
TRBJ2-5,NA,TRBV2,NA,TGTGCGGGCAGCCTCCAAGAGACCCAGTACTTC,CAGSLQETQYF
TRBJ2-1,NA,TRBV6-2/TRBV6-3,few,TGTGCCAGCAGAAAGGATACAGACAATGAGCAGTTCTTC,CASRKDTDNEQFF
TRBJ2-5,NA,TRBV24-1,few,TGTGCCACCAGTGATACACAGGGCCAAGAGACCCAGTACTTC,CATSDTQGQETQYF
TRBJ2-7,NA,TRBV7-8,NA,TGTGCCAGCAGCCCAGGGCGCATCTACTACGAGCAGTACTTC,CASSPGRIYYEQYF
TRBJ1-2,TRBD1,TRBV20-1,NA,TGCAGTGCTTGGGACAGCGACTATGGCTACACCTTC,CSAWDSDYGYTF
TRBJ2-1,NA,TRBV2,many,TGTGCCAGCAGTCGACTCGACATTACTAGAGTTAATGAGCAGTTCTTC,CASSRLDITRVNEQFF
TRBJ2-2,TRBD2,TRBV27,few,TGTGCCAGCAGTTTATGGGCTAGCGGGGCCACCGGGGAGCTGTTTTTT,CASSLWASGATGELFF
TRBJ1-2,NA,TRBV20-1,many,TGCAGTGCTAGAGATCGAGGGGCCAAGGGGCATGGCTACACCTTC,CSARDRGAKGHGYTF
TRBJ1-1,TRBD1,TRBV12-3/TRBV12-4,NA,TGTGCCAGCAGTCGAACCGCAGGGGGCGCGGGTCTCACTGAAGCTTTCTTT,CASSRTAGGAGLTEAFF
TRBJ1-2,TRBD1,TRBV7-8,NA,TGTGCCATCTCGAACTTGCGCAGGACAGGTCACGGCTACACCTTC,CAISNLRRTGHGYTF
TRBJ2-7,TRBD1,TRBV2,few,TGTGCCAGCAGTGTGACAGGGACCGAGCAGTACTTC,CASSVTGTEQYF
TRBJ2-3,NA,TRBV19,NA,TGTGCCAGTAGTATGTCTCCGGGCAGGGGGGAGGATACGCAGTATTTT,CASSMSPGRGEDTQYF
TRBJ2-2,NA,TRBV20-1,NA,TGCAGTGCTAGAGATCCCGCGACCGGGGAGCTGTTTTTT,CSARDPATGELFF
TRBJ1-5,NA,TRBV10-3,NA,TGTGCCATGGGACGGGCGCATTTT,CAMGRAHF
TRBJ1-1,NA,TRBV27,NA,TGTGCCAGCAGTTCCGGGAAGGAGGCTTTCTTT,CASSSGKEAFF
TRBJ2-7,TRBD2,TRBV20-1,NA,TGCAGTGCCAAAATCCCTCTAGCGGGAGTACCCGAGCAGTACTTC,CSAKIPLAGVPEQYF
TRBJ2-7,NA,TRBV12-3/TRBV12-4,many,TGTGCCAGCAGTAAATGGGACTTACGGCGAGGCGAGCAGTACTTC,CASSKWDLRRGEQYF
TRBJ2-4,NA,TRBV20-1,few,TGCAGTGCTAGTGACGGGAGAGCCAAAAACATTCAGTACTTC,CSASDGRAKNIQYF
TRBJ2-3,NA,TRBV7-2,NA,TGTGCCAGCAGCTTAGCGCTTGTTGTTCGCACAGATACGCAGTATTTT,CASSLALVVRTDTQYF
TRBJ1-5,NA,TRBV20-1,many,TGCAGTGCTTCTGGGACGGGGCGCGGCAATCAGCCCCAGCATTTT,CSASGTGRGNQPQHF